This T cell receptor beta chain was identified in a study of Graves' ophthalmopathy and Graves' hyperthyroidism. Study as a whole: Researchers classed hyperthyroidism as stable given no ophthalmopathy within 18 months of follow-up.

From RNA, the CDR3 regions of TCR beta chains were amplified and sequenced. A first-round RT-PCR used HTBI primers, followed by a second-round multiplex PCR. From the multiplex PCR reads, TCRdb called clonotypes with MiXCR, one entry per CDR3 protein. The sample carries around 1,000,000 distinct CDR3 sequences, roughly 35% recorded once. This clonotype was picked up many times. What it binds is not known. CDR3 length: 15 amino acids. Germline CDR1 LNHDA, CDR2 SQIVND (reference sequence). The V and J ends lost 10 bases and 1 base, in that order; junction bases with no gene match: 3. In this cohort, patients with other autoimmune diseases, uncontrolled infections, pregnancy or lactation were excluded. General study points: Sensitivity of about 70% and specificity of 72% to 80% were achieved by the model that predicted ophthalmopathy progression. Most expanded clonotypes from thyroid (those above 0.001 frequency) were also found in blood.

This TCR was recovered from an adult man with Graves' hyperthyroidism. The chain recombines TRBV19 with TRBJ2-2; 13 nucleotides agree with TRBD2. The sample taken for sequencing was peripheral blood or thyroid tissue (not recorded which). Written as DNA, the CDR3 is TGTGCCACCAGGACTAGCGGGAGGAACACCGGGGAGCTGTTTTTT. It specifies CATRTSGRNTGELFF. Supplemented by reference TRBV19 and TRBJ2-2, the full variable domain reads DGGITQSPKYLFRKEGQNVTLSCEQNLNHDAMYWYRQDPGQGLRLIYYSQIVNDFQKGDIAEGYSVSREKKESFPLTVTSAQKNPTAFYLCATRTSGRNTGELFFGEGSRLTVL.